Included here is one T cell receptor (beta chain) sequence, with context. The data were taken from a study of blood T cell repertoires in COVID-19. The V segment lost 2 bases and the J segment 5 bases; nucleotides outside the gene matches: 10. The CDR3 sequence is 16 residues long. Germline V CDR1 and CDR2: SEHNR, FQNEAQ (reference sequence). Repertoires were generated with immunoSEQ multiplex PCR, while TCRdb's copy carries only in-frame clones and drops some. The repertoire holds 90,000 to 150,000 clones, 75% to 85% seen once, with approximately 3.9% in the top ten. The sample was peripheral blood. The source of this sequence is a woman aged 80 or older with acute or convalescent COVID-19. The chain links TRBV7-9 to TRBJ2-3, with 7 bases fitting TRBD1. This chain's CDR3 is CASSLIRGGVGDTQYF. CDR3 coding DNA: TGTGCCAGCAGCTTAATTCGAGGGGGCGTGGGAGATACGCAGTATTTT.